This TCR beta chain was sequenced in a study of T-cell reconstitution after alpha-beta-depleted transplantation in children. Preparation of the TCRbeta library involved a method that used unique molecular identifiers. A single record per CDR3 protein comes from TCRdb applying MiXCR to the PCR reads. The sample records some 840,000 distinct CDR3 sequences, roughly 15% being singletons. Trimming shortened V by 3 bases and J by 6 bases, and 14 bases separated the two germline ends. The CDR3 extends over 14 amino acids. Germline assignment: CDR1 DFQATT and CDR2 SNEGSKA (reference sequence). This clonotype came up many times.

This TCR was sampled from a male patient younger than 18 who had a stem cell transplant for acute lymphoblastic leukemia, so the T cells may come from the graft donor. The chain carries TRBV20-1 and TRBJ2-2; D might be TRBD2 (6 bases). This material consisted of PBMCs, mostly from graft donor cells, taken 360 days after TCRalphabeta/CD19-depleted stem cell transplant. CDR3 nucleotide sequence: TGCAGTGCTAGCGGGAGATGGGAGGCCGGGGAGCTGTTTTTT. Protein: CSASGRWEAGELFF.